The TCR beta chain described here comes from a study of cytomegalovirus exposure and HLA in healthy donors. General observations from the study: Presence/absence analyses treated sequencing depth as roughly uniform across donors. There were reportedly fewer N-insertions in an Asian-associated ancestry cluster than the roughly 700-donor mean, in a later analysis. Researchers catalogued some 160 TCR beta chains as cytomegalovirus-associated.

On this clone: The antigen remains undetermined.

The PCR made use of 60 Vbeta and 13 Jbeta primers. Clones were sequenced by immunoSEQ multiplex PCR, and TCRdb holds only the in-frame ones, with some missing. Among 110,000 or so clones listed, under 90% were seen once. Trimming removed 1 base from V and 6 bases from J, with 11 bases in between. Germline CDR1 and CDR2: SGHRS and YFSETQ. CDR3 length: 14 amino acids. The J gene is TRBJ1-5, the V gene TRBV5-1; D call uncertain. This receptor was identified in a woman aged 40 to 50 in good health and CMV-seronegative. The material sequenced was PBMCs. This CDR3 is CASSLLPTGQPQHF. DNA for the CDR3: TGCGCCAGCAGCTTGTTACCTACGGGTCAGCCCCAGCATTTT. The full variable domain, completed using reference TRBV5-1 and TRBJ1-5, is KAGVTQTPRYLIKTRGQQVTLSCSPISGHRSVSWYQQTPGQGLQFLFEYFSETQRNKGNFPGRFSGRQFSNSRSEMNVSTLELGDSALYLCASSLLPTGQPQHFGDGTRLSIL.